This T cell receptor (beta chain) was obtained from a study of T cell changes during pregnancy in multiple sclerosis (dated by TCRdb to about 2019). For the wider study: Changes in the T cell repertoire over the course of pregnancy were examined in this study in women with multiple sclerosis.

Taken from the germline V gene, the CDR1 and CDR2 loops are LGHNA and YSLEER. V and J are truncated by 2 bases and 3 bases respectively, leaving an intervening sequence of 10 bases. Including cysteine and phenylalanine, the CDR3 has 14 amino acids. CDR3 DNA is the only sequence kept; it has 42 bases, read in frame from the first base. Comment on this clone: Its antigen remains unidentified. No clone much larger than this one lies a single base away; base qualities are absent.

The method behind the library was the immunoSEQ multiplex PCR assay. In its TCRdb copy, this immuneACCESS table keeps in-frame sequences only and misses some clones. Where compared with another copy, unresolved V genes explain less than half of these, and the others have no known cause. The table for this sample lists about 29,000 clones; over 75% of them were counted only once. Clones ranked in the top ten supply about 6.4% of the sample. This chain joins TRBV4-3 to TRBJ1-2; the D gene is perhaps TRBD1, on 6 matching bases. The clonotype comes from a female donor with multiple sclerosis, enrolled in a pregnancy study. Sequencing used CD8+ T cells from peripheral blood mononuclear cells, obtained after pregnancy. The bases read TGCGCCAGCAGCCAAAGACAGGATTACTATGGCTACACCTTC. It translates as CASSQRQDYYGYTF.